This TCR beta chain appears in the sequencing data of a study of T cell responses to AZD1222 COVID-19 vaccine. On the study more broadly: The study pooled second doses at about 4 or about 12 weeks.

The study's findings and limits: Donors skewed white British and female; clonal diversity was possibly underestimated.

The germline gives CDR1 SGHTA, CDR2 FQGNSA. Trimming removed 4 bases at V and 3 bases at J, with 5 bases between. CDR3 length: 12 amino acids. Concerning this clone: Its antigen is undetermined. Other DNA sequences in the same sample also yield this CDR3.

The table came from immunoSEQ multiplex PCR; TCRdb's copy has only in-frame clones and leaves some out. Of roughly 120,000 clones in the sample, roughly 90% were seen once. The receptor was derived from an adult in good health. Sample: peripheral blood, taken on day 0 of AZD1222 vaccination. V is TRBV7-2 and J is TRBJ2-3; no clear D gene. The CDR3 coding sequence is TGTGCCAGCAGCTCCTATACAGATACGCAGTATTTT. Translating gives CASSSYTDTQYF.